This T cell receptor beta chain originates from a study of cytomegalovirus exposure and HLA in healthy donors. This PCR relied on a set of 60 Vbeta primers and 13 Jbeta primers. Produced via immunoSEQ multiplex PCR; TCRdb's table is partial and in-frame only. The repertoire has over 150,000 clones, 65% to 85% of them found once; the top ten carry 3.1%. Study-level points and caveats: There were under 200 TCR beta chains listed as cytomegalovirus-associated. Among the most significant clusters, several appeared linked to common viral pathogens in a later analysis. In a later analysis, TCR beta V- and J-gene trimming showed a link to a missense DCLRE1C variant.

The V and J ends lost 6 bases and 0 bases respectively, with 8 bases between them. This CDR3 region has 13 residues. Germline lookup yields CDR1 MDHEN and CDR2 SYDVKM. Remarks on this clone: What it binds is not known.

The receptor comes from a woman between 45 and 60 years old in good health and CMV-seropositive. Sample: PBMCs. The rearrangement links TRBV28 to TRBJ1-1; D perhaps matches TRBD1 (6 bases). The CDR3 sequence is CASRGQLNTEAFF. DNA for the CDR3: TGTGCCAGCAGAGGACAGTTGAACACTGAAGCTTTCTTT.